There are many counts of the clone carrying this TCR beta chain. Its specificity is unknown. From about 400 ng of RNA, a library with molecular barcoded alpha/delta and beta/gamma adaptors was made. TCRdb re-called the reads with MiXCR, one entry per CDR3 protein. Of around 50,000 distinct CDR3 sequences in the sample, approximately 13% were seen once. This sample stems from a study of read filtering for tumor transcriptome and immune sequencing. Study results and caveats: Compared with RNA-seq, IR-seq gave much higher clonotype depth and reliability.

The length of the CDR3 is 14 residues. Germline-derived CDR1 and CDR2 are DFQATT and SNEGSKA (reference sequence). Between the trimmed V and J ends, which lost 2 bases and 6 bases, there was a span of 14 bases. The receptor was derived from a donor at least 40 years old with multiple myeloma. Sequenced input: a population of CD138-negative cells sorted from bone marrow. This sequence joins TRBV20-1 and TRBJ2-1; D is perhaps TRBD2 (7 bases). CDR3: CSARPRGGINEQFF. CDR3 nucleotide sequence: TGCAGTGCTAGACCCAGGGGAGGGATCAATGAGCAGTTCTTC.